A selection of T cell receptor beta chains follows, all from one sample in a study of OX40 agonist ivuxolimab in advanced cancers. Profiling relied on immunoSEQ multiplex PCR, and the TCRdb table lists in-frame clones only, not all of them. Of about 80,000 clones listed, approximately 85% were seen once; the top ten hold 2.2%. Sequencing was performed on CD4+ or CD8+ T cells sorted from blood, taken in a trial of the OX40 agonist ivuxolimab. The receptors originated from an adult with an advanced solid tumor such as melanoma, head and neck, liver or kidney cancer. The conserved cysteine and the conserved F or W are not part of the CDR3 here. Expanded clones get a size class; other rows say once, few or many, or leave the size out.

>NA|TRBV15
ATSRDKGRGQAYGYT
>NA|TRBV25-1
ASSDSLLTGELF
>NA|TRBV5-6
ASSLTPIEAF
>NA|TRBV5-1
ASRGLYEQY
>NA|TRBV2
ASSEEGGNQPQH
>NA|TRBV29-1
SVDGTSGTSTDTQY
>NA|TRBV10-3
AKRPGLSSGYT
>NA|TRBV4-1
ASSQPGTGRHNEQF
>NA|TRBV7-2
ASSLEVASGNYEQY
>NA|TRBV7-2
ASSLGLAGQY
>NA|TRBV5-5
ASSWRQAGVSYGYT
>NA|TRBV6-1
ASSLRAGDGYT
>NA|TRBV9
ASSVGGNTIY
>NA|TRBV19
ASLGVAGTYNEQF
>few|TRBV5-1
ASSLSGTTNTEAF
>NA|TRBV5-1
ASKAVGGSNTGELF
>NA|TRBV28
ASSVDYEQY
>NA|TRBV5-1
ASSLTGINTEAF
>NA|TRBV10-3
AISDSTGAGNEQF
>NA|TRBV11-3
ASSAMAGGTGELF